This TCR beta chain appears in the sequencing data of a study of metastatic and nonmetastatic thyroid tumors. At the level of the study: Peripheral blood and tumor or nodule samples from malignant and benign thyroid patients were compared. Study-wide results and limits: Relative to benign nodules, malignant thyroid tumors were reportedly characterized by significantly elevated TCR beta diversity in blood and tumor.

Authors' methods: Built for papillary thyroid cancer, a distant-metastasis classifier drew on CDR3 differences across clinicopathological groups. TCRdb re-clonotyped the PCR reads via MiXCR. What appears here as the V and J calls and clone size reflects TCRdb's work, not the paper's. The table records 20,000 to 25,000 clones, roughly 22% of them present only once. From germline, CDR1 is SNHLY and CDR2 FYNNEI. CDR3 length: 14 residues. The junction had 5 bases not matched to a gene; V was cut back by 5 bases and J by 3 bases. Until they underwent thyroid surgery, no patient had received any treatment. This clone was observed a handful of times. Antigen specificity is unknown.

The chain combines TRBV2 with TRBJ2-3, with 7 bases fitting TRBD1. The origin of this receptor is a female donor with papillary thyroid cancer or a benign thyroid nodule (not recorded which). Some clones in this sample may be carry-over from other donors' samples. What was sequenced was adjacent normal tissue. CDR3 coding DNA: TGTGCCAGCAGTACAGGGGATACGACAGATACGCAGTATTTT. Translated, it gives CASSTGDTTDTQYF.